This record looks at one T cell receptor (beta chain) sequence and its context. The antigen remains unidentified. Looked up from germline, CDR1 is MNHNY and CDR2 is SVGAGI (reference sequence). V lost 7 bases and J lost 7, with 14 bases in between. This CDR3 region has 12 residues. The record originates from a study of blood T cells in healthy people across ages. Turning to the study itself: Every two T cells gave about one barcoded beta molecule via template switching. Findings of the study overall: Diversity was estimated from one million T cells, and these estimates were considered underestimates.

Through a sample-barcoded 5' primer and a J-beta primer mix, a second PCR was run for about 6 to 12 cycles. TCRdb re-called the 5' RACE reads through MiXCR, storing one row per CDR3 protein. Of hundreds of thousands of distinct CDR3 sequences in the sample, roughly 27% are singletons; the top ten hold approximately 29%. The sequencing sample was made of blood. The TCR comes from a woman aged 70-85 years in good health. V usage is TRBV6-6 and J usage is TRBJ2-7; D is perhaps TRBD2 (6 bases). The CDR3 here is CASKTEGREQYF. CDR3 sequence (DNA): TGTGCCAGCAAGACGGAGGGGAGGGAGCAGTACTTC.